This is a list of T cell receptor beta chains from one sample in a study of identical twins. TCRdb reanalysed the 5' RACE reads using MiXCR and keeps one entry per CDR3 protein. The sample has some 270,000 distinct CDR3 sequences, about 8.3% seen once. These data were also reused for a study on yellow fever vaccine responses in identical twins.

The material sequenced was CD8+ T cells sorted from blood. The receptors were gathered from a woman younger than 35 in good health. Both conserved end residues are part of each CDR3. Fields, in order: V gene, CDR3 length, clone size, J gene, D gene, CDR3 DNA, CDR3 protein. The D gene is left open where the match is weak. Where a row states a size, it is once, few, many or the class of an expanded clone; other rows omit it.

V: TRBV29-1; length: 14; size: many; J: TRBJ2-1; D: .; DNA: TGCAGCGTTGAAGATCCCAGCTCCTACAATGAGCAGTTCTTC; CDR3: CSVEDPSSYNEQFF
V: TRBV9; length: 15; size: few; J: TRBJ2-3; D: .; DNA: TGTGCCAGCAGCGTAGCTCCCAGGGCCTCAGATACGCAGTATTTT; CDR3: CASSVAPRASDTQYF
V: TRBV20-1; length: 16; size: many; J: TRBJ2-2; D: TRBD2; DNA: TGCAGTGCTAGAGATCGGACTAGCGGGGACCACGGGGAGCTGTTTTTT; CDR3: CSARDRTSGDHGELFF
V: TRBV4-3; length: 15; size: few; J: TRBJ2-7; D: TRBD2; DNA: TGCGCCAGCAGCCAAGGGACTAGCGCGATCTACGAGCAGTACTTC; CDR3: CASSQGTSAIYEQYF
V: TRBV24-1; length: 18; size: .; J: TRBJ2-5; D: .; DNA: TGTGCCACCAGTGATTTCGGGTCGGGACGGATAAGACAAGAGACCCAGTACTTC; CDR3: CATSDFGSGRIRQETQYF
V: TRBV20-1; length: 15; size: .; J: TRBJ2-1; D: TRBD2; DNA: TGCAGTGCCAGCCCTGTCGGGAGGGCCCTGCGTGAGCAGTTCTTC; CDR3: CSASPVGRALREQFF
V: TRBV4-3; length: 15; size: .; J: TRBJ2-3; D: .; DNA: TGCGCCAGCAGCCCAGTAAAGGGGAGTGCAGATACGCAGTATTTT; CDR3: CASSPVKGSADTQYF
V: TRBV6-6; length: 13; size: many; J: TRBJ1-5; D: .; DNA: TGTGCCGCCCGGGCATTCTCAAATCAGCCCCAGCATTTT; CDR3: CAARAFSNQPQHF
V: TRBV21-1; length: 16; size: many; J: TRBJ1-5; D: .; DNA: TGTGCCAGCAACACCGGGGTGGATTATAGCAATCAGCCCCAGCATTTT; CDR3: CASNTGVDYSNQPQHF
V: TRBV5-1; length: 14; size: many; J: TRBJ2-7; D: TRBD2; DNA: TGCGCCAGCAGCTACGGACTAGCGGACTACGAGCAGTACTTC; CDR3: CASSYGLADYEQYF
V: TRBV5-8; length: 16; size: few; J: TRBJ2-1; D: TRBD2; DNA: TGTGCCAGCAGCCTTGGGACTAGCGGGTACTACAATGAGCAGTTCTTC; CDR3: CASSLGTSGYYNEQFF
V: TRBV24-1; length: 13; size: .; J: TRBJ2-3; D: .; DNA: TGTGCCACCAGTGATTTCTCGGGGTCCCGTCAGTATTTT; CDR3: CATSDFSGSRQYF
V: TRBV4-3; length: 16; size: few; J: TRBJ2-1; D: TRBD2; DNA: TGCGCCAGCAGCCAAGGGACTAGCGGATACTACAATGAGCAGTTCTTC; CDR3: CASSQGTSGYYNEQFF
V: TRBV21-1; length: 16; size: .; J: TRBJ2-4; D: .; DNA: TGTGCCAGCAGCAAACCTAGCGGGAGAGAGAAAAACATTCAGTACTTC; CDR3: CASSKPSGREKNIQYF
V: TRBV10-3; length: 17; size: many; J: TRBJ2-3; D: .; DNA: TGTGCCATCAGTGAGGTGGGCACCAGCGGGCTCACAGATACGCAGTATTTT; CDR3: CAISEVGTSGLTDTQYF
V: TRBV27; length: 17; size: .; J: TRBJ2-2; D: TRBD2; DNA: TGTGCCAGCAGTTGGACTAGCGGGATGACGAACACCGGGGAGCTGTTTTTT; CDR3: CASSWTSGMTNTGELFF
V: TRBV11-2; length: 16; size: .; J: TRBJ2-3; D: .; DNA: TGTGCCAGCAGCTTAGACTACAGGGACCTTACAGATACGCAGTATTTT; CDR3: CASSLDYRDLTDTQYF
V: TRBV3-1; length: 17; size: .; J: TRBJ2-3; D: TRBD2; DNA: TGTGCCAGCAGCCAAGAACTGGCTAGCGGACGCACAGATACGCAGTATTTT; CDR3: CASSQELASGRTDTQYF
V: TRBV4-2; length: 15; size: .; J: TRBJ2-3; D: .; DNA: TGTGCCAGCAGCCAAGAAGACAGAAGCACAGATACGCAGTATTTT; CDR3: CASSQEDRSTDTQYF
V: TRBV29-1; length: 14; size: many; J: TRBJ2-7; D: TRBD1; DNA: TGCAGCGTTCGTCCCGGGACAGGGGGATACGAGCAGTACTTC; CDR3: CSVRPGTGGYEQYF
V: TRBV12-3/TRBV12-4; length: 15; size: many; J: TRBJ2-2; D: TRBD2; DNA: TGTGCCAGCTCGGGGACTAGCGACTACACCGGGGAGCTGTTTTTT; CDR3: CASSGTSDYTGELFF
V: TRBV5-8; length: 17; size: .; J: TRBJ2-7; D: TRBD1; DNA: TGTGCCAGCAGCTCTCTTTTTTGGGGGACAGGGGGCCTCGAGCAGTACTTC; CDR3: CASSSLFWGTGGLEQYF
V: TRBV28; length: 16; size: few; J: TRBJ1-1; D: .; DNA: TGTGCCAGCAGTCTAAACAGAAATACCATGAACACTGAAGCTTTCTTT; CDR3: CASSLNRNTMNTEAFF
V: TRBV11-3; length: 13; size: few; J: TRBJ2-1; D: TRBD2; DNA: TGTGCCAGCAGCCCTAGCGGGGCTGATGAGCAGTTCTTC; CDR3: CASSPSGADEQFF
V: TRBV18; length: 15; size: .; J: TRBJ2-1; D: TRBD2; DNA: TGTGCCAGCTCACCAATCGGGGGGGCCTACAATGAGCAGTTCTTC; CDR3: CASSPIGGAYNEQFF
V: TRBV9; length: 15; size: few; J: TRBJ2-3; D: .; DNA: TGTGCCAGCAGCGGATCAGGGGGGGCCGGAGATACGCAGTATTTT; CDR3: CASSGSGGAGDTQYF
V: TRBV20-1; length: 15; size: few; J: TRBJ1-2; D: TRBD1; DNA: TGCAGTGCCTTACCCGGGGCCGGGACAGTCGTTGACTACACCTTC; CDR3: CSALPGAGTVVDYTF
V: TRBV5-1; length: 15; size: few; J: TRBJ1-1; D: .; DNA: TGCGCCAGCAGCTTGGGTTTGGGGGTGAACACTGAAGCTTTCTTT; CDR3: CASSLGLGVNTEAFF
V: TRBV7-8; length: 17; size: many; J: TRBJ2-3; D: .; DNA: TGTGCCAGCAAGGGGGTGCGGGGCGTGATGAGCACAGATACGCAGTATTTT; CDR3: CASKGVRGVMSTDTQYF
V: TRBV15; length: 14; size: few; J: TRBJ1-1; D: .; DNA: TGTGCCACCAGCAGAGATCGGGGCGGGACTGAAGCTTTCTTT; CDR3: CATSRDRGGTEAFF
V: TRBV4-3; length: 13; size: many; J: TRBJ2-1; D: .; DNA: TGCGCCAGCAGCCAAGATAGTAGTAATGAGCAGTTCTTC; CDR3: CASSQDSSNEQFF
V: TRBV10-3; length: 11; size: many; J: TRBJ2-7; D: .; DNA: TGTGCCATCAGTGACAGACACGAGCAGTACTTC; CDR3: CAISDRHEQYF
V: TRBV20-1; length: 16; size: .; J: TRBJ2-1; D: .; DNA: TGCAGTGCTAGAGTTCGGGCGCTACCCTCCTACAATGAGCAGTTCTTC; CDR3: CSARVRALPSYNEQFF
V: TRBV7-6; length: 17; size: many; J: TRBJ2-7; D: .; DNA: TGTGCCAGCAGCTTATTAGAACAGGGATTGGGCACCTACGAGCAGTACTTC; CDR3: CASSLLEQGLGTYEQYF
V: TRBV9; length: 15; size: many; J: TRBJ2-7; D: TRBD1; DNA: TGTGCCAGCAGCGCCTCGACAGGGCCTACCTACGAGCAGTACTTC; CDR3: CASSASTGPTYEQYF
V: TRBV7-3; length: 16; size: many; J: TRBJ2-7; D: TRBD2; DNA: TGTGCCAGCAGCTTCGGTGGGACTAGCGGGGGTTACGAGCAGTACTTC; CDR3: CASSFGGTSGGYEQYF
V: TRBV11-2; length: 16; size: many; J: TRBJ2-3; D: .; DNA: TGTGCCAGCAGCTCGGGGGACTCCCCCGCCACAGATACGCAGTATTTT; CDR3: CASSSGDSPATDTQYF
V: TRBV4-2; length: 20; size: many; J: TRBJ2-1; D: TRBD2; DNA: TGTGCCAGCAGCCAAGCGGGGGGACTAGCGGGAGTTTATACTGACAATGAGCAGTTCTTC; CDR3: CASSQAGGLAGVYTDNEQFF
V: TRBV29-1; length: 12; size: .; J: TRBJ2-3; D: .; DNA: TGCAGCGTGTCAGCGAACACAGATACGCAGTATTTT; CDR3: CSVSANTDTQYF
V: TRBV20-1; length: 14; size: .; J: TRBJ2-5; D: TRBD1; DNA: TGCAGTGCTAGATCCCGACAGGGGGGAGAGACCCAGTACTTC; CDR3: CSARSRQGGETQYF
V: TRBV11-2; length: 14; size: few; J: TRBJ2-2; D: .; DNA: TGTGCCAGCAGCTTCGGTTGGGGCGCCGGGGAGCTGTTTTTT; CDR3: CASSFGWGAGELFF
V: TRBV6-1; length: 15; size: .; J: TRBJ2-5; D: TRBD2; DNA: TGTGCCAGCAGCAAACTAGCGGGGGGGAGAGAGACCCAGTACTTC; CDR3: CASSKLAGGRETQYF
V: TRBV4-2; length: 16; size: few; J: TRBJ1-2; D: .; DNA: TGTGCCAGCAGCCAAGATCGGCAGGGTTCTAACTATGGCTACACCTTC; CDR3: CASSQDRQGSNYGYTF
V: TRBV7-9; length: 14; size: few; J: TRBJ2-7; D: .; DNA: TGTGCCAGCAGCTTAGGTTACGGACCCTACGAGCAGTACTTC; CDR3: CASSLGYGPYEQYF
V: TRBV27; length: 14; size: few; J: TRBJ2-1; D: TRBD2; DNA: TGTGCCAGCGCGGCGGGGGACTCCTACAATGAGCAGTTCTTC; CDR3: CASAAGDSYNEQFF
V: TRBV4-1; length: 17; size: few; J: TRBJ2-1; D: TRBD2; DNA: TGCGCCAGCAGCCGGCCCATAGCGGGGGATAACTACAATGAGCAGTTCTTC; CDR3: CASSRPIAGDNYNEQFF
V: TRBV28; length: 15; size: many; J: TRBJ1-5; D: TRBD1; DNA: TGTGCCAGCAGTGTTGGGACAGGGGGCAATCAGCCCCAGCATTTT; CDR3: CASSVGTGGNQPQHF
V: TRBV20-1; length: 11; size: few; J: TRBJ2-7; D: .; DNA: TGCAGTGCTAGAGCGGTCAGCGAGCAGTACTTC; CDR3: CSARAVSEQYF
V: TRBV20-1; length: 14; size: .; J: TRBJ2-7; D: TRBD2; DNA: TGCAGTGCCCGGGGACTAGCGGACGTCTACGAGCAGTACTTC; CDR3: CSARGLADVYEQYF
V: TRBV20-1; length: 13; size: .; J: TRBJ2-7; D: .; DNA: TGCAGTGCTAGATTCTCAACAACGGGGGAGCAGTACTTC; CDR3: CSARFSTTGEQYF
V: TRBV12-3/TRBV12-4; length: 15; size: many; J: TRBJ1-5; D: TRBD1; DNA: TGTGCCAGCAGTGGGACAGGGGGCAGCAATCAGCCCCAGCATTTT; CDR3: CASSGTGGSNQPQHF
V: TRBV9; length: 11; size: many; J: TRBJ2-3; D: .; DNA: TGTGCCAGCAACCTCCTGAATACGCAGTATTTT; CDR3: CASNLLNTQYF
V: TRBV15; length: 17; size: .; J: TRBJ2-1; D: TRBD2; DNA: TGTGCCACCAGCAGGGCCTTTTCAGGGCTAGCGGGAGTTGAGCAGTTCTTC; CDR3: CATSRAFSGLAGVEQFF
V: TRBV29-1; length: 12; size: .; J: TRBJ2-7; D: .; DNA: TGCAGCGTTAGTCAGGCAGGGGACGAGCAGTACTTC; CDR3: CSVSQAGDEQYF
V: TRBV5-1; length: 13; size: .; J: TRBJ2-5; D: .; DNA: TGCGCCAGCAGCTTCGGGGCAGCTGAGACCCAGTACTTC; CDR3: CASSFGAAETQYF